This T cell receptor (beta chain) was observed in a study of T cells after somatic rescue of genetic block. TCRdb's table, derived via immunoSEQ multiplex PCR, lists solely in-frame clones and lacks some. The sample lists 95,000 to 120,000 clones, under 95% occurring once. Trimming took 2 bases from V and 0 from J, leaving 2 bases between them. The CDR3 runs 12 residues. Germline CDR1 is SGHTA and CDR2 is FQGNSA. The sequenced sample consisted of peripheral blood mononuclear cells (PBMCs). This TCR came from a woman younger than 30. The chain uses TRBV7-2 and TRBJ2-7; D unresolved. CDR3: CASSLTSYEQYF. The CDR3 coding sequence is TGTGCCAGCAGCTTAACCTCCTACGAGCAGTACTTC.